This record concerns one T cell receptor beta chain sequence. Germline values: CDR1 SGHAT, CDR2 FQNNGV. V lost 5 bases and J lost 2; bases outside the gene matches: 3. This CDR3 has 15 amino acids. This sample stems from a study of blood T cell repertoires in COVID-19. On the study more broadly: The study drew acute and convalescent COVID-19 samples from the United States, Italy and Spain. PBMCs, B-cell-depleted T cells, or T cells were the source of the cDNA or gDNA that made up the material.

Original methodology: Reference gene primer amplification yielded estimated nucleated cell counts. Generated by immunoSEQ multiplex PCR, the TCRdb table keeps only in-frame clones and is missing some. Clone size and V and J calls were adopted from that table, with D and trimming inferred from the DNA. The data show 60,000 to 80,000 clones, 88% seen once. V is TRBV11-2 and J is TRBJ2-6, with TRBD1 matching 7 bases. The sequenced sample consisted of peripheral blood. The TCR sequence derives from a human donor in a cohort sampled during active COVID-19. The CDR3 is CASSIRGTGANVLTF. The CDR3 DNA reads TGTGCCAGCAGCATCAGGGGGACTGGGGCCAACGTCCTGACTTTC.